This entry concerns a single T cell receptor (beta chain). Antigen unknown. These data originate in a study of HIV-infected children after antiretroviral therapy interruption. V trimming: 2 bases; J trimming: 7 bases; junction bases outside the gene matches: 9. Germline lookup yields CDR1 SGHNT and CDR2 YENEEA. This CDR3 region has 17 residues. Treatment noted: PENTA 11 planned treatment interruption arm or continuous ART arm. Study results and limitations: The Gini coefficient of naive CD4+ repertoires rose, returning to baseline by 3 years. Naive CD4+ CDR3 sharing between time points fell after interruption began.

The TCR library was built from RNA with a 3' RACE protocol and unique molecular identifiers. TCRdb passed the 3' RACE reads through MiXCR, listing each CDR3 protein once. The sample records about 46,000 distinct CDR3 sequences, around 4.5% being singletons. The sample here was CD45RA+ CD4+ T cells from PBMCs, pooled from several time points, taken from a donor given antiretroviral therapy, either interrupted or continuous. Subset denoted: naive CD4+ CD45RA+ CD45RO- T cells. The genes are TRBV11-3 and TRBJ1-5; 12 nucleotides line up with TRBD1. The TCR originated in a pool of human donors with HIV. The CDR3 DNA sequence: TGTGCCAGCAGCTTATCCGGGACAGGGGGCGTCAACCAGCCCCAGCATTTT. The encoded protein is CASSLSGTGGVNQPQHF.